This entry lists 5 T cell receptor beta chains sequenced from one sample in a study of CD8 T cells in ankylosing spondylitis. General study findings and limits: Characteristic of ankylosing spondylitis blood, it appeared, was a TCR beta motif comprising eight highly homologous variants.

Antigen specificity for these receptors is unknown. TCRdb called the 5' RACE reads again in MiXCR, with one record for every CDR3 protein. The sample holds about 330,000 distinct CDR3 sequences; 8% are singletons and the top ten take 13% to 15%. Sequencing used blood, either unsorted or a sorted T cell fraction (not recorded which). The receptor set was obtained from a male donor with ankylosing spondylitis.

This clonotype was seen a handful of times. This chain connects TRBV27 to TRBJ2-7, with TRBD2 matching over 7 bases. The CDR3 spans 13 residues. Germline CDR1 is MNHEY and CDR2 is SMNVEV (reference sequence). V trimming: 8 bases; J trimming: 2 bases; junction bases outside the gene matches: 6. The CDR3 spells CASSRSGAYEQYF. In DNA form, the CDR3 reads TGTGCCAGCTCCCGGAGCGGGGCCTACGAGCAGTACTTC.

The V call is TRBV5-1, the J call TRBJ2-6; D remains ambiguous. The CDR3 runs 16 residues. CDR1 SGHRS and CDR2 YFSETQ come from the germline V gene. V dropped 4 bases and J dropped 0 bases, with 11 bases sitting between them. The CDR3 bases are TGCGCCAGCAGCCCCCCCAGCAGCTCTGGGGCCAACGTCCTGACTTTC. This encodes CASSPPSSSGANVLTF. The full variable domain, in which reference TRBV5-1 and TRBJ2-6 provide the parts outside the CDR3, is KAGVTQTPRYLIKTRGQQVTLSCSPISGHRSVSWYQQTPGQGLQFLFEYFSETQRNKGNFPGRFSGRQFSNSRSEMNVSTLELGDSALYLCASSPPSSSGANVLTFGAGSRLTVL.

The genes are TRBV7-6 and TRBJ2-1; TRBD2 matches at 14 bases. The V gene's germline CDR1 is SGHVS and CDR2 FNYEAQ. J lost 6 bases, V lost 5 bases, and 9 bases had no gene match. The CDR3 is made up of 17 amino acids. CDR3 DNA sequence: TGTGCCAGCAGCCCAGGGACTAGCGGGAGATATGGCAATGAGCAGTTCTTC. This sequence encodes CASSPGTSGRYGNEQFF.

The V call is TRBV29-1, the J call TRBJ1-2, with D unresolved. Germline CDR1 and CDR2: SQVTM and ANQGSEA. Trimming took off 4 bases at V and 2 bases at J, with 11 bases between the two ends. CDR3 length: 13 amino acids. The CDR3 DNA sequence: TGCAGCGTTGTACGGCCCGGGAACTATGGCTACACCTTC. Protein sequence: CSVVRPGNYGYTF.

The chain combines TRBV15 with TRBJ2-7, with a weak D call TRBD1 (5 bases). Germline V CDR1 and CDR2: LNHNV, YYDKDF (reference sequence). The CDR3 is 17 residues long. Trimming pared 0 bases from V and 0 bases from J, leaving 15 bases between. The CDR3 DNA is TGTGCCACCAGCAGAGATTATGGACCAGGGATCTCCTACGAGCAGTACTTC. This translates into CATSRDYGPGISYEQYF.